This T cell receptor (beta chain) was captured in a study of blood T cell repertoires in COVID-19. J was trimmed by 0 bases and V by 1 base; bases with no gene match: 18. The CDR3 has 22 amino acids. Study processing details: Researchers report that nucleated cell counts were estimated from reference gene primer amplification. The method was immunoSEQ multiplex PCR; TCRdb's version includes in-frame clones alone and lacks a portion of them. That table gives V, J and clone size, and the DNA gave D and trimming. This sample has 45,000 to 50,000 clones, with nearly 85% found just once. Sequencing input: peripheral blood. The rearrangement uses TRBV23-1 and TRBJ2-2; 9 nucleotides line up with TRBD1. TRBV23-1 is annotated as an ORF whose role is uncertain. The receptor was derived from a man older than 75 in a cohort sampled during active COVID-19. CDR3 residues: CASSQCPGTGTHQLANTGELFF. The CDR3 coding sequence is TGCGCCAGCAGTCAATGTCCCGGGACAGGGACACACCAACTGGCGAACACCGGGGAGCTGTTTTTT.